The clone carrying this TCR beta chain was observed a handful of times. CDR1 and CDR2 from the germline V gene are MNHEY and SMNVEV (reference sequence). This CDR3 contains 14 residues. Each CDR3 protein is one row after TCRdb ran MiXCR on the PCR reads. The sample comprises around 13,000 distinct CDR3 sequences, under 65% of which are singletons, and 28% rests with the top ten. The sample comes from a study of tumor-infiltrating lymphocytes in oesophageal squamous cell carcinoma. The chain employs TRBV27 and TRBJ2-5; D uncertain. The J call may be wrong; the DNA end is better matched by TRBJ2-7. The clonotype was recovered from a female donor with esophageal squamous cell carcinoma. The specimen was esophageal tumor tissue. The DNA of the CDR3 is TGTGCCAGCAGTTCGTCTTTGGAGTCCAACGAGCAGTACTTC. This encodes CASSSSLESNEQYF.